A selection of T cell receptor beta chains follows, all from one sample in a study of blood T cell repertoires in COVID-19. The repertoire was sequenced with immunoSEQ multiplex PCR; TCRdb's copy has only in-frame clones and lacks some. In the table there are roughly 250,000 clones, around 90% of which are singletons. The sample comprised PBMCs or T cells enriched from blood (not recorded which). These receptors all come from a woman aged 40 to 50 with acute COVID-19. Both conserved end residues are part of each CDR3. Each record gives: D gene, J gene, V gene, clone size, CDR3 protein, CDR3 DNA. The D gene is left open where the match is weak. Size tells how often a clone was seen (once, few, many) or the class of an expanded clone, and some rows leave it out.

>TRBD1|TRBJ1-1|TRBV18|-
CASSRLGKGQKNTEAFF
TGTGCCAGCTCACGGCTTGGGAAGGGACAGAAGAACACTGAAGCTTTCTTT
>TRBD1|TRBJ1-6|TRBV25-1|-
CASSETGGYPYNSPLHF
TGTGCCAGCAGTGAGACAGGGGGATATCCTTATAATTCACCCCTCCACTTT
>TRBD1|TRBJ1-3|TRBV5-4|-
CASSAGQGRAGNTIYF
TGTGCCAGCAGCGCGGGACAGGGGAGGGCTGGAAACACCATATATTTT
>-|TRBJ1-1|TRBV12-5|-
CASGLEDYTEAFF
TGTGCTAGTGGTTTGGAGGACTACACTGAAGCTTTCTTT
>TRBD2|TRBJ2-1|TRBV5-1|-
CASTDSGGYNEQFF
TGCGCCAGCACGGATAGCGGGGGCTACAATGAGCAGTTCTTC
>-|TRBJ1-5|TRBV24-1|-
CATSDWDGGSNQPQHF
TGTGCCACCAGTGATTGGGACGGGGGGAGCAATCAGCCCCAGCATTTT
>TRBD1|TRBJ1-3|TRBV18|-
CASSPSYATGDENTIYF
TGTGCCAGCTCACCGAGCTATGCGACAGGGGATGAGAACACCATATATTTT
>TRBD1|TRBJ1-2|TRBV7-9|once
CASSLASQGAYGYTF
TGTGCCAGCAGCTTAGCCTCTCAGGGGGCCTATGGCTACACCTTC
>TRBD2|TRBJ2-1|TRBV7-2|-
CASSQSSGGVGRIF
TGTGCCAGCAGCCAATCTAGCGGGGGGGTTGGAAGGATCTTC
>TRBD1|TRBJ2-1|TRBV24-1|-
CATSETGTGEFF
TGTGCCACCAGTGAAACCGGGACAGGGGAGTTCTTC
>-|TRBJ2-3|TRBV10-3|-
CAHSRYGHRTDTQYF
TGTGCCCATTCCCGCTACGGACATCGCACAGATACGCAGTATTTT
>TRBD2|TRBJ2-5|TRBV7-2|once
CASSLEIGRLYQETQYF
TGTGCCAGCAGCTTAGAGATCGGGAGGTTGTACCAAGAGACCCAGTACTTC
>-|TRBJ2-7|TRBV28|-
CASSLWGDTSYEQYF
TGTGCCAGCAGTTTATGGGGGGACACCTCCTACGAGCAGTACTTC
>TRBD1|TRBJ1-4|TRBV19|-
CATRDREVEKLFF
TGTGCCACCCGGGACAGGGAGGTTGAAAAACTGTTTTTT
>-|TRBJ1-1|TRBV18|once
CASSPLKNTEAFF
TGTGCCAGCTCACCACTCAAGAACACTGAAGCTTTCTTT
>TRBD1|TRBJ1-2|TRBV28|-
CASSRGRDRGYGYTF
TGTGCCAGCAGTAGGGGCCGGGACAGGGGCTATGGCTACACCTTC
>-|TRBJ1-2|TRBV11-2|-
CASSSPSPGPNRGYTF
TGTGCCAGCAGCTCCCCATCCCCAGGCCCCAACAGGGGCTACACCTTC
>TRBD1|TRBJ1-3|TRBV29-1|-
CSVGDRRSGNTIYF
TGCAGCGTTGGGGACAGGAGATCTGGAAACACCATATATTTT
>TRBD2|TRBJ2-1|TRBV7-6|-
CASMMITGGNEQFF
TGTGCCAGCATGATGATAACGGGAGGGAATGAGCAGTTCTTC
>TRBD1|TRBJ2-7|TRBV24-1|-
CATSDPGQGHEQYF
TGTGCCACCAGTGACCCCGGACAGGGCCACGAGCAGTACTTC
>-|TRBJ2-7|TRBV19|-
CASRGAGKTYEQYF
TGTGCCAGTAGGGGGGCAGGGAAGACCTACGAGCAGTACTTC
>-|TRBJ1-2|TRBV15|-
CATSRDTGSYGYTF
TGTGCCACCAGCAGAGATACAGGCAGCTATGGCTACACCTTC
>-|TRBJ2-5|TRBV2|-
CASSEMGATQYF
TGTGCCAGCAGTGAAATGGGGGCTACCCAGTACTTC
>-|TRBJ1-1|TRBV3-1/TRBV3-2|once
CASSTGTSNTEAFF
TGTGCCAGCAGCACCGGGACATCGAACACTGAAGCTTTCTTT
>-|TRBJ2-4|TRBV5-1|-
CASSLGGIAKNIQYF
TGCGCCAGCAGCTTGGGCGGTATAGCCAAAAACATTCAGTACTTC
>TRBD2|TRBJ2-3|TRBV5-1|-
CASSRSSGGVDTQYF
TGCGCCAGCAGCAGAAGTAGCGGGGGGGTGGATACGCAGTATTTT
>TRBD1|TRBJ1-1|TRBV7-6|-
CASSLTGAHTEAFF
TGTGCCAGCAGCTTAACAGGGGCACACACTGAAGCTTTCTTT
>TRBD2|TRBJ2-7|TRBV6-5|-
CASRGTAGGEQYF
TGTGCCAGCAGAGGGACCGCGGGGGGCGAGCAGTACTTC
>-|TRBJ1-3|TRBV18|many
CASSSLVQGGNTIYF
TGTGCCAGCTCATCTCTCGTACAGGGAGGAAACACCATATATTTT
>TRBD2|TRBJ2-3|TRBV6-2/TRBV6-3|-
CASSRTSGGTDTQYF
TGTGCCAGCAGTCGGACTAGCGGAGGCACAGATACGCAGTATTTT
>-|TRBJ1-1|TRBV24-1|-
CATSETTGVAGNTEAFF
TGTGCCACCAGTGAGACTACAGGCGTAGCGGGGAACACTGAAGCTTTCTTT
>-|TRBJ2-2|TRBV5-5|-
CASSYEIGQLTGELFF
TGTGCCAGCAGCTACGAAATAGGACAGCTCACCGGGGAGCTGTTTTTT
>-|TRBJ1-4|TRBV11-2|-
CASSLGVGYNEKLFF
TGTGCCAGCAGCTTGGGAGTCGGATATAATGAAAAACTGTTTTTT
>-|TRBJ2-7|TRBV18|-
CASSPSQGGYEQYF
TGTGCCAGCTCACCATCACAGGGGGGGTACGAGCAGTACTTC
>TRBD2|TRBJ2-3|TRBV5-1|-
CASRSLAGVVSTDTQYF
TGCGCCAGCAGATCTCTGGCGGGGGTAGTTAGCACAGATACGCAGTATTTT
>TRBD1|TRBJ1-1|TRBV5-1|once
CASSRSQGAMGTEAFF
TGCGCCAGCAGCCGCTCACAGGGGGCAATGGGCACTGAAGCTTTCTTT
>-|TRBJ1-5|TRBV12-3/TRBV12-4|-
CASSLGQQPQHF
TGTGCCAGCAGTTTAGGGCAGCAGCCCCAGCATTTT
>TRBD1|TRBJ2-7|TRBV28|-
CASSPWTGGSYEQYF
TGTGCCAGCAGTCCATGGACAGGGGGCTCCTACGAGCAGTACTTC
>-|TRBJ1-1|TRBV2|-
CASSDEVGAGTEAFF
TGTGCCAGCAGTGATGAAGTAGGGGCTGGCACTGAAGCTTTCTTT
>-|TRBJ2-3|TRBV4-3|-
CASSQEDRADTQYF
TGCGCCAGCAGCCAAGAAGACAGAGCAGATACGCAGTATTTT
>-|TRBJ1-2|TRBV23-1|-
CASILGGRKFKGYTF
TGCGCCAGCATCCTTGGGGGCCGAAAGTTCAAAGGCTACACCTTC
>TRBD2|TRBJ2-3|TRBV3-1/TRBV3-2|-
CASSQVAGNTQYF
TGTGCCAGCAGCCAAGTAGCGGGAAATACGCAGTATTTT
>-|TRBJ2-5|TRBV29-1|-
CSVEDLGLQETQYF
TGCAGCGTTGAAGATCTTGGGCTTCAAGAGACCCAGTACTTC